These 25 T cell receptor beta chains were sequenced from one sample in a study of cytomegalovirus exposure and HLA in healthy donors. Amplification used 60 Vbeta primers and 13 Jbeta primers. Sequencing was performed with immunoSEQ multiplex PCR; in TCRdb, only in-frame clones are kept and a portion is missing. Of fewer than 150,000 clones listed, 70% to 80% are singletons. The specimen sequenced was PBMCs. All receptors come from a woman aged 50 to 65 in good health and CMV-seropositive.

The rearrangement uses TRBV5-6 and TRBJ2-5; TRBD2 matches at 9 bases. The CDR3 consists of 15 residues. CDR1 and CDR2 (germline): SGHDT, YYEEEE. The trim removed 5 bases at V and 5 bases at J, leaving 10 bases unmatched. CDR3 loop: CASREKAGGLETQYF. CDR3 coding DNA: TGTGCCAGCAGGGAGAAGGCGGGGGGGCTTGAGACCCAGTACTTC.

The chain couples TRBV4-1 to TRBJ2-2, with TRBD2 matching 13 bases. Germline CDR1 and CDR2: MGHRA and YSYEKL. J gave up 4 bases and V 1 base, and 0 bases lay outside the gene matches. The CDR3 contains 16 residues. CDR3 sequence (DNA): TGCGCCAGCAGCCAAGGGACTAGCGGGGGCACCGGGGAGCTGTTTTTT. Its translation: CASSQGTSGGTGELFF.

This chain connects TRBV10-3 to TRBJ2-3; D possibly corresponds to TRBD1 (6 bases). The CDR3 spans 18 residues. Between the trimmed V and J ends, which lost 3 bases and 0 bases, there was a span of 19 bases. Germline CDR1 and CDR2: ENHRY and SYGVKD. CDR3 sequence reads: CAISDPIQTGPSTDTQYF. The CDR3 region has the DNA TGTGCCATCAGTGATCCGATTCAGACAGGCCCCAGCACAGATACGCAGTATTTT.

The chain links TRBV10-3 to TRBJ2-2; 9 nucleotides match TRBD2. CDR3 length: 16 residues. Germline trimming cut 1 base from V and 5 bases from J; bases unmatched to any gene: 5. Germline lookup yields CDR1 ENHRY and CDR2 SYGVKD. Here the CDR3 reads CAISEFSSGETGELFF. The CDR3 DNA is TGTGCCATCAGTGAGTTTTCTAGCGGGGAAACCGGGGAGCTGTTTTTT.

The CDR3 DNA sequence: TGTGCCAGCAGCGTATGGGAGGGGGGGGGATTCCAAGAGACCCAGTACTTC. Amino acids: CASSVWEGGGFQETQYF. The chain carries TRBV9 and TRBJ2-5, with D perhaps TRBD2 (7 bases). Trimming shortened V by 1 base and J by 1 base, and 17 bases separated the two germline ends. The length of the CDR3 is 17 residues. Germline V CDR1 and CDR2: SGDLS, YYNGEE.

This clone was recorded a few times. The chain is built from TRBV6-1 and TRBJ1-1, with unresolved D. The CDR3 sequence is 14 residues long. Germline V CDR1 and CDR2: MNHNS, SASEGT. V dropped 3 bases and J dropped 0 bases, with 8 bases sitting between them. This CDR3 reads CASSEGGLNTEAFF. CDR3 in DNA: TGTGCCAGCAGTGAGGGAGGCCTGAACACTGAAGCTTTCTTT.

The chain links TRBV4-2 to TRBJ2-3, with D maybe TRBD2 (7 bases). This CDR3 is 16 amino acids long. Germline lookup yields CDR1 LGHNA and CDR2 YNFKEQ. V was trimmed by 3 bases and J by 5 bases, leaving 18 bases between them. The CDR3 sequence: CASSQPAGSGEDTQYF. The CDR3 DNA reads as TGTGCCAGCAGCCAGCCAGCGGGATCAGGGGAAGATACGCAGTATTTT.

The chain employs TRBV30 and TRBJ1-2; 9 bases align to TRBD1. The junction had 9 bases not matched to a gene; V was cut back by 0 bases and J by 7 bases. There are 15 residues in the CDR3. CDR1 GTSNPN and CDR2 SVGIG come from the germline V gene (reference sequence). This CDR3 reads CAWSVGGTGWSGYTF. The CDR3 nucleotides read TGTGCCTGGAGTGTAGGCGGGACAGGGTGGAGTGGCTACACCTTC.

CDR3 DNA: TGTGCCAGCAGCTCCGGACACGGATCCTACAATGAGCAGTTCTTC. It yields the protein CASSSGHGSYNEQFF. The chain is built from TRBV7-2 and TRBJ2-1, with a weak D call TRBD1 (5 bases). There are 15 residues in the CDR3. Germline CDR1 SGHTA, CDR2 FQGNSA. Trimming cost V 4 bases and J 1 base, with 11 bases left between them.

The chain employs TRBV11-2 and TRBJ2-7; TRBD2 agrees at 8 bases. CDR3 length: 15 residues. V trimming: 6 bases; J trimming: 2 bases; junction bases outside the gene matches: 9. Germline V gives CDR1 SGHAT, CDR2 FQNNGV. The CDR3 spells CASRTSGGYPYEQYF. In nucleotides, the CDR3 is TGTGCCAGCAGGACCAGCGGGGGATACCCCTACGAGCAGTACTTC.

This clone has just a few counts. The gene calls are TRBV6-4 and TRBJ2-1, with 9 nucleotides matching TRBD1. J lost 9 bases, V lost 5 bases, and 5 bases had no gene match. The CDR3 is 13 amino acids. Germline CDR1 and CDR2: MRHNA and SNTAGT. CDR3 protein: CASSLTGGTEQFF. CDR3 DNA: TGTGCCAGCAGTCTTACAGGGGGCACTGAGCAGTTCTTC.

The chain links TRBV18 to TRBJ1-6; D is possibly TRBD1 (5 bases). This CDR3 has 15 residues. V lost 2 bases and J lost 0, with 5 bases in between. Germline CDR1 reads KGHSH; CDR2 reads LQKENI. CDR3 bases: TGTGCCAGCTCACCAGACAGCTCCTATAATTCACCCCTCCACTTT. Translating gives CASSPDSSYNSPLHF.

The genes are TRBV18 and TRBJ1-5; D not resolved. The CDR3 contains 18 residues. In germline, CDR1 is KGHSH, CDR2 LQKENI. Trimming removed 4 bases at V and 7 bases at J, with 26 bases between. The CDR3 here is CASSLTGKGPSWVQPQHF. Here the CDR3 DNA reads TGTGCCAGCTCACTTACGGGAAAAGGACCCTCGTGGGTCCAGCCCCAGCATTTT.

This chain joins TRBV30 and TRBJ1-5, with D uncertain. Trimming cost V 5 bases and J 4 bases, with 15 bases left between them. CDR3 length equals 14 residues. Germline CDR1 reads GTSNPN; CDR2 reads SVGIG (reference sequence). Written as DNA, the CDR3 is TGTGCCTGGGCTCGAGCCTCTAATAATCAGCCCCAGCATTTT. It encodes CAWARASNNQPQHF.

This clone appeared a few times. This chain connects TRBV7-2 to TRBJ1-5, with 9 positions matching TRBD1. This CDR3 has 15 residues. Germline loops: CDR1 SGHTA, CDR2 FQGNSA. The V segment lost 1 base and the J segment 6 bases; nucleotides outside the gene matches: 4. CDR3 sequence: CASSLGDRVLQPQHF. For the CDR3, the DNA is TGTGCCAGCAGCTTAGGGGACAGGGTTCTTCAGCCCCAGCATTTT.

The J gene is TRBJ1-1, the V gene TRBV18, with D possibly matching TRBD1 (6 bases). Trimming shortened V by 1 base and J by 7 bases, and 16 bases separated the two germline ends. The CDR3 is 15 residues long. Germline lookup yields CDR1 KGHSH and CDR2 LQKENI. This CDR3 reads CASSPQPTGLNEAFF. In DNA form, the CDR3 reads TGTGCCAGCTCACCACAACCGACAGGTCTGAATGAAGCTTTCTTT. The whole variable domain, filled in from reference TRBV18 and TRBJ1-1, reads NAGVMQNPRHLVRRRGQEARLRCSPMKGHSHVYWYRQLPEEGLKFMVYLQKENIIDESGMPKERFSAEFPKEGPSILRIQQVVRGDSAAYFCASSPQPTGLNEAFFGQGTRLTVV.

The gene calls are TRBV2 and TRBJ2-1, with a possible D match to TRBD2 (6 bases). The ends were cut back, 6 bases at V and 0 bases at J, with 6 bases in the middle. The CDR3 contains 13 residues. Germline loops: CDR1 SNHLY, CDR2 FYNNEI. The CDR3 spells CASRTSSYNEQFF. The CDR3 DNA is TGTGCCAGCAGGACTAGCTCCTACAATGAGCAGTTCTTC.

The table lists this clone with a count of one. The gene calls are TRBV11-2 and TRBJ1-4, with D hard to call. CDR3 length: 15 amino acids. V gave up 4 bases and J gave up 4 bases, with 13 bases separating them. Germline assignment: CDR1 SGHAT and CDR2 FQNNGV. Here the CDR3 DNA reads TGTGCCAGCAGCTCTTACAAGAAGAATAATGAAAAACTGTTTTTT. It translates to CASSSYKKNNEKLFF.

The chain combines TRBV27 with TRBJ1-5; D is ambiguous. Germline CDR1 reads MNHEY; CDR2 reads SMNVEV (reference sequence). The V end lost 5 bases, the J end lost 7 bases, and 21 bases lay between the germline ends. The CDR3 contains 16 residues. The CDR3 region has the DNA TGTGCCAGCAGTCCCTCGGGATCCCTGGAAGACCAGCCCCAGCATTTT. This encodes CASSPSGSLEDQPQHF.

The gene calls are TRBV7-6 and TRBJ2-3, with 7 bases lining up with TRBD2. The CDR3 spans 16 residues. Germline CDR1 and CDR2: SGHVS and FNYEAQ. Trimming removed 0 bases from V and 5 bases from J; junction bases left unmatched: 8. The CDR3 DNA sequence: TGTGCCAGCAGCTTAGCGCTAGCGGACCATGGAGATACGCAGTATTTT. Its protein is CASSLALADHGDTQYF.

The V and J genes are TRBV5-4 and TRBJ2-5; possibly TRBD1 for D (5 bases). The germline V gene has CDR1 SGHNT and CDR2 YYREEE (reference sequence). The CDR3 is 12 residues long. Trimming cost V 4 bases and J 4 bases, with 8 bases left between them. The CDR3 here is CASSQGVETQYF. The CDR3 DNA reads as TGTGCCAGCAGCCAGGGTGTAGAGACCCAGTACTTC.

The rearrangement uses TRBV9 and TRBJ1-5; maybe TRBD1 (5 bases). The CDR3 is 14 amino acids. Deletions cut 3 bases from V and 6 bases from J, with 13 bases between. Looked up from germline, CDR1 is SGDLS and CDR2 is YYNGEE. The CDR3 DNA sequence: TGTGCCAGCAGCGAAGGGCAGGGCCCTCAGCCCCAGCATTTT. Its translation: CASSEGQGPQPQHF.

The chain joins TRBV30 to TRBJ1-4; tentatively, D is TRBD1 (6 bases). Trimming stripped 0 bases from V and 6 bases from J, with 14 bases between. Germline values: CDR1 GTSNPN, CDR2 SVGIG (reference sequence). This CDR3 contains 15 residues. The CDR3 protein is CAWSVRGAGDEKLFF. CDR3 DNA: TGTGCCTGGAGTGTACGAGGGGCAGGGGATGAAAAACTGTTTTTT.

This clone has just a few counts. V usage is TRBV28 and J usage is TRBJ1-1, with unresolved D. The V end lost 5 bases, the J end lost 7 bases, and 11 bases lay between the germline ends. The CDR3 loop spans 12 amino acids. Germline CDR1 and CDR2: MDHEN and SYDVKM. The CDR3 sequence is CASSILHSEAFF. In nucleotides, the CDR3 is TGTGCCAGCAGTATACTTCACAGTGAAGCTTTCTTT.

The chain employs TRBV6-1 and TRBJ1-1; tentatively, D is TRBD1 (5 bases). This CDR3 contains 17 residues. Germline CDR1 and CDR2: MNHNS and SASEGT. Trimming took off 1 base at V and 1 base at J, with 16 bases between the two ends. The CDR3 loop reads CASSEGGGGYSNTEAFF. DNA for the CDR3: TGTGCCAGCAGTGAAGGGGGCGGCGGATACTCGAACACTGAAGCTTTCTTT.